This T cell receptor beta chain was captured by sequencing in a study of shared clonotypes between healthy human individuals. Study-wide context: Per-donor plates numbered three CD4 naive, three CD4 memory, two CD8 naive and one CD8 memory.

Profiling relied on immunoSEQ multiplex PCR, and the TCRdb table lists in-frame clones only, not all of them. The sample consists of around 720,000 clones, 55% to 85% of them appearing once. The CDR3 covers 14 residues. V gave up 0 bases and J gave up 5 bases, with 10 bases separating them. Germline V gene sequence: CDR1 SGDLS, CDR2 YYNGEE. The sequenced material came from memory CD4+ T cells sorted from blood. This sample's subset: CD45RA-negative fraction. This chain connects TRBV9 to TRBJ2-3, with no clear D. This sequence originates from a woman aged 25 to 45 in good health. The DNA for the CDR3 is TGTGCCAGCAGCGTAGTCCCGAGAGGAGATACGCAGTATTTT. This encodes CASSVVPRGDTQYF.